The 19 T cell receptor beta chains below all came from one sample that was sequenced in a study of T cell repertoires in cytomegalovirus infection. TCRdb recomputed calls from the reads with MiXCR, one row per CDR3 protein. The sample has roughly 80,000 distinct CDR3 sequences, roughly 40% seen once. These receptors have no known antigen. The specimen was CD8+ T cells from cultured PBMCs, collected from culture after CMV antigen stimulation. These receptors all come from a human donor in good health (CMV status not recorded). Some clones in this sample may be carry-over from other donors' samples.

This clonotype was seen a handful of times. This sequence joins TRBV12-3 or TRBV12-4 and TRBJ2-7; perhaps TRBD1 as D (6 bases). The CDR3 is 14 residues long. Trimming took 8 bases from V and 2 from J, leaving 16 bases between them. CDR3 in DNA: TGTGCCAGCGGGGGCCGGCCAGGGCCCTACGAGCAGTACTTC. This gives the protein CASGGRPGPYEQYF.

There are a few counts of this clonotype. This sequence joins TRBV7-2 and TRBJ2-3; D is uncertain. With 0 bases removed from V and 2 bases from J, the gap between germline ends came to 6 bases. Per the germline V gene, CDR1 is SGHTA and CDR2 is FQGNSA. The CDR3 is 14 residues long. The CDR3 loop is CASSLAGYTDTQYF. In DNA form, the CDR3 reads TGTGCCAGCAGCTTAGCAGGGTACACAGATACGCAGTATTTT.

The chain joins TRBV7-3 to TRBJ2-1; 8 bases map to TRBD2. This CDR3 comprises 15 residues. J was trimmed by 3 bases and V by 2 bases; bases with no gene match: 3. Germline V gives CDR1 SGHTA, CDR2 FQGTGA. For the CDR3, the DNA is TGTGCCAGCAGCTTATACCGGGGGGGCTACAATGAGCAGTTCTTC. Translating it yields CASSLYRGGYNEQFF.

This chain links TRBV7-8 with TRBJ1-5; D unclear. CDR3 length: 12 residues. V was clipped by 4 bases and J by 4 bases, with 5 bases between them. Looked up from germline, CDR1 is SGHVS and CDR2 is FQNEAQ. In DNA form, the CDR3 reads TGTGCCAGCAGCTCCTGGAATCAGCCCCAGCATTTT. Amino acids: CASSSWNQPQHF.

The chain employs TRBV4-1 and TRBJ2-1; D might be TRBD1 (6 bases). The V gene's germline CDR1 is MGHRA and CDR2 YSYEKL. The V end was cut by 0 bases, the J end by 0 bases, with 12 bases between. CDR3 length: 17 residues. The chain's CDR3 is CASSQDSLGASYNEQFF. For the CDR3, the DNA is TGCGCCAGCAGCCAAGATAGTCTGGGGGCCTCCTACAATGAGCAGTTCTTC.

This rearrangement joins TRBV7-6 to TRBJ1-2; tentatively, D is TRBD1 (6 bases). The germline gives CDR1 SGHVS, CDR2 FNYEAQ. V was cut by 5 bases and J by 7 bases, with 14 bases left in between. The CDR3 spans 13 residues. The CDR3 nucleotides are TGTGCCAGCAGCCCCTCAACAGGGATTGGCTACACCTTC. It codes for CASSPSTGIGYTF.

This clonotype was detected a few times. The genes are TRBV7-8 and TRBJ2-7; D ambiguous. The V and J ends lost 2 bases and 3 bases respectively, with 2 bases between them. CDR1 SGHVS and CDR2 FQNEAQ come from the germline V gene. CDR3 length: 11 amino acids. CDR3 sequence reads: CASSLIYEQYF. CDR3 DNA sequence: TGTGCCAGCAGCTTAATCTACGAGCAGTACTTC.

This clonotype was found a few times. The V gene is TRBV7-8, the J gene TRBJ2-5, with 8 nucleotides matching TRBD2. The CDR3 has 15 amino acids. Per germline, CDR1 SGHVS and CDR2 FQNEAQ. Losses at the gene ends were 5 bases for V and 3 bases for J; bases not matched to a gene: 8. The CDR3 loop reads CASSPFPAGEETQYF. The CDR3 nucleotides are TGTGCCAGCAGCCCGTTCCCAGCGGGGGAAGAGACCCAGTACTTC. Full variable domain (rest looked up from reference TRBV7-8 and TRBJ2-5): GAGVSQSPRYKVAKRGQDVALRCDPISGHVSLFWYQQALGQGPEFLTYFQNEAQLDKSGLPSDRFFAERPEGSVSTLKIQRTQQEDSAVYLCASSPFPAGEETQYFGPGTRLLVL.

This clonotype appeared many times. This chain joins TRBV6-5 and TRBJ2-7; TRBD1 matches at 8 bases. The CDR3 runs to 14 residues. Germline V gene data show CDR1 as MNHEY and CDR2 as SVGAGI. Trimming at V came to 4 bases and at J to 5 bases, leaving 7 bases not matched to a gene. CDR3 region: CASSSWTGSHEQYF. The DNA for the CDR3 is TGTGCCAGCAGTTCCTGGACAGGGAGCCACGAGCAGTACTTC.

This clonotype was detected a few times. The chain uses TRBV7-8 and TRBJ2-2; no clear D. Germline-derived CDR1 and CDR2 are SGHVS and FQNEAQ. The CDR3 totals 14 residues. Trimming left V 5 bases short and J 6 bases short, with 13 bases between. CDR3 in amino acids: CASSPKVAAGELFF. CDR3 nucleotides: TGTGCCAGCAGCCCGAAGGTGGCAGCCGGGGAGCTGTTTTTT.

The chain combines TRBV4-3 with TRBJ2-1, with D possibly being TRBD1 (5 bases). This CDR3 is 17 amino acids long. Germline V CDR1 and CDR2: LGHNA, YSLEER. V lost 0 bases, J lost 2 bases, and 14 bases lay in between. Written as DNA, the CDR3 is TGCGCCAGCAGCCAAGATTTAGGGGATGGCGCCTACAATGAGCAGTTCTTC. It encodes CASSQDLGDGAYNEQFF.

This clonotype turned up a few times. The gene calls are TRBV18 and TRBJ2-3; either TRBD1 or TRBD2 may supply D (5 bases each). Trimming pared 0 bases from V and 3 bases from J, leaving 16 bases between. CDR1 and CDR2 from the germline V gene are KGHSH and LQKENI. The CDR3 spans 17 residues. This chain's CDR3 is CASSPPDYRDGTDTQYF. CDR3 coding DNA: TGTGCCAGCTCACCACCAGATTACCGGGACGGAACAGATACGCAGTATTTT. The whole variable domain, remainder taken from reference TRBV18 and TRBJ2-3, is NAGVMQNPRHLVRRRGQEARLRCSPMKGHSHVYWYRQLPEEGLKFMVYLQKENIIDESGMPKERFSAEFPKEGPSILRIQQVVRGDSAAYFCASSPPDYRDGTDTQYFGPGTRLTVL.

The rearrangement uses TRBV7-6 and TRBJ2-6, with D hard to call. CDR3 length: 14 amino acids. Germline values: CDR1 SGHVS, CDR2 FNYEAQ. The germline V and J ends were trimmed by 5 bases and 0 bases, with 5 bases remaining between them. As DNA, the CDR3 is TGTGCCAGCAGCCCCAGCTCTGGGGCCAACGTCCTGACTTTC. It yields the protein CASSPSSGANVLTF.

The V gene is TRBV5-5, the J gene TRBJ1-2; 9 bases fit TRBD1. This CDR3 spans 15 amino acids. CDR1 is SGHKS, CDR2 YYEKEE, per germline (reference sequence). V gave up 0 bases and J gave up 4 bases; unmatched junction bases: 4. The CDR3 DNA follows: TGTGCCAGCAGCTTGGAGGGACAGGGACCCTATGGCTACACCTTC. This gives the protein CASSLEGQGPYGYTF.

The chain has TRBV6-1 and TRBJ2-5; the D gene is possibly TRBD1 (5 bases). This CDR3 region has 15 residues. CDR1 MNHNS and CDR2 SASEGT come from the germline V gene. Trimming removed 6 bases from V and 2 bases from J, with 16 bases in between. The CDR3 spells CASRDIRQPQETQYF. In DNA form, the CDR3 reads TGTGCCAGCAGAGATATTCGACAGCCTCAAGAGACCCAGTACTTC.

The chain uses TRBV4-1 and TRBJ2-1, with 14 positions matching TRBD2. There are 18 residues in the CDR3. The V gene's germline CDR1 is MGHRA and CDR2 YSYEKL. V trimming: 1 base; J trimming: 1 base; junction bases outside the gene matches: 3. CDR3 bases: TGCGCCAGCAGCCAAGGACTAGCGGGGGGGCGTTCCTACAATGAGCAGTTCTTC. It yields the protein CASSQGLAGGRSYNEQFF.

The V call is TRBV11-1, the J call TRBJ2-1; D gene uncertain. CDR3 length: 16 residues. V was cut by 5 bases and J by 4 bases, with 18 bases left in between. Germline V lookup: CDR1 SGHAT, CDR2 FQDESV (reference sequence). The CDR3 DNA is TGTGCCAGCAGCGCCTGGCGTAGGTCTCGGTACAATGAGCAGTTCTTC. Protein sequence: CASSAWRRSRYNEQFF.

Only one count was recorded for this clonotype. This sequence joins TRBV14 and TRBJ1-1; D is uncertain. Per the germline V gene, CDR1 is SGHDN and CDR2 is FVKESK. Trimming took off 0 bases at V and 5 bases at J, with 19 bases between the two ends. CDR3 length: 17 amino acids. CDR3 residues: CASSQDRGFRAPTEAFF. The CDR3 DNA follows: TGTGCCAGCAGCCAAGATCGGGGATTCCGGGCCCCGACTGAAGCTTTCTTT.

This clonotype occurred many times. The chain is built from TRBV27 and TRBJ2-7, with TRBD1 identical over 7 bases. CDR1 is MNHEY and CDR2 is SMNVEV in the germline V gene (reference sequence). The CDR3 runs to 13 residues. With V trimmed by 4 bases and J by 4 bases, 4 bases remained unmatched. The CDR3 DNA reads as TGTGCCAGCAGTTCGGTGGACAGGTACGAGCAGTACTTC. It yields the protein CASSSVDRYEQYF.